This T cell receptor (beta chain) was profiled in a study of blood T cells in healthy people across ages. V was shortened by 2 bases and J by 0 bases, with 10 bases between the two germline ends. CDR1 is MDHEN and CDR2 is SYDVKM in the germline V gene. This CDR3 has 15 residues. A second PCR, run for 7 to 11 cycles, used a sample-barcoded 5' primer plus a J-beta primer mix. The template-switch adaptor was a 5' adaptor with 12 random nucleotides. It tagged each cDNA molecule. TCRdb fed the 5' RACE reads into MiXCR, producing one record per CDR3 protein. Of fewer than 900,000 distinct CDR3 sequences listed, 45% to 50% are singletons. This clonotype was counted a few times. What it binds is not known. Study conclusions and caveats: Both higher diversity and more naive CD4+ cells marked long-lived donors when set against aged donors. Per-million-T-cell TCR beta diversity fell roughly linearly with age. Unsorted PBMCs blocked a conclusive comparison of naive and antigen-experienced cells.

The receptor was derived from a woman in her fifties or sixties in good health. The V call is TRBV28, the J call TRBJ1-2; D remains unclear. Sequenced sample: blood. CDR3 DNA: TGTGCCAGCAGTTTAGGCTCCAAAGCTAACTATGGCTACACCTTC. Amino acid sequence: CASSLGSKANYGYTF.